Listed here are 23 T cell receptor beta chains from one sample, sequenced in a study of blood T cell repertoires in COVID-19. The method was immunoSEQ multiplex PCR; TCRdb's version includes in-frame clones alone and lacks a portion of them. The table includes 95,000 to 150,000 clones, 79% detected once. The specimen was peripheral blood. The origin of the receptors is a man aged 40-50 years with active or convalescent COVID-19.

The V call is TRBV6-5, the J call TRBJ1-1; weak D call: TRBD1 (5 bases). Germline loops: CDR1 MNHEY, CDR2 SVGAGI. The CDR3 covers 15 residues. Between the trimmed V and J ends, which lost 2 bases and 5 bases, there was a span of 15 bases. The CDR3 spells CASSYRGGGATEAFF. The CDR3 DNA reads TGTGCCAGCAGTTACCGTGGCGGCGGGGCTACTGAAGCTTTCTTT.

The chain carries TRBV19 and TRBJ1-2, with no clear D. The CDR3 loop spans 14 amino acids. Germline lookup yields CDR1 LNHDA and CDR2 SQIVND (reference sequence). V dropped 4 bases and J dropped 1 base, with 10 bases sitting between them. The CDR3 region has the DNA TGTGCCAGTAGTACCCGGGGAGATAACTATGGCTACACCTTC. Translating it yields CASSTRGDNYGYTF.

J is TRBJ2-5 and V is TRBV6-6; the D gene is possibly TRBD1 (5 bases). V was cut by 4 bases and J by 5 bases, with 14 bases left in between. The CDR3 runs 14 residues. Germline CDR1 and CDR2: MNHNY and SVGAGI (reference sequence). The CDR3 region is CASSSTELGETQYF. The CDR3 coding sequence is TGTGCCAGCAGTTCGACAGAGTTAGGGGAGACCCAGTACTTC.

The rearrangement joins TRBV29-1 to TRBJ2-7; 7 bases align to TRBD1. J lost 9 bases, V lost 6 bases, and 8 bases had no gene match. This CDR3 has 11 residues. CDR1 and CDR2 from the germline V gene are SQVTM and ANQGSEA. CDR3 protein: CSVQQRQGQYF. In DNA, the CDR3 is TGCAGCGTCCAACAACGACAGGGGCAGTACTTC.

The chain links TRBV5-1 to TRBJ2-3, with TRBD1 matching 10 bases. This CDR3 comprises 17 residues. J was trimmed by 1 base and V by 0 bases; bases with no gene match: 5. Germline V gene lookup returns CDR1 SGHRS and CDR2 YFSETQ. CDR3 bases: TGCGCCAGCAGCTTGGGAGACGGGACAGGGGGCACAGATACGCAGTATTTT. This codes for CASSLGDGTGGTDTQYF.

This chain links TRBV9 with TRBJ2-6, with a weak D call TRBD2 (5 bases). The germline V gene has CDR1 SGDLS and CDR2 YYNGEE. The CDR3 runs 16 residues. The V end lost 1 base, the J end lost 2 bases, and 10 bases lay between the germline ends. The CDR3 DNA reads TGTGCCAGCAGCGTAAGTAACGGGGCTGGGGCCAACGTCCTGACTTTC. This codes for CASSVSNGAGANVLTF.

The chain links TRBV11-2 to TRBJ1-6; 9 positions agree with TRBD1. Germline V lookup: CDR1 SGHAT, CDR2 FQNNGV. The CDR3 loop spans 17 amino acids. V lost 5 bases and J lost 1; bases outside the gene matches: 6. The CDR3 DNA reads as TGTGCCAGCAGCCTCCGGGACAGGGTATCCTATAATTCACCCCTCCACTTT. Translation gives CASSLRDRVSYNSPLHF.

The chain joins TRBV28 to TRBJ1-4; D may be TRBD1 (6 bases). Germline CDR1 is MDHEN and CDR2 is SYDVKM. The CDR3 covers 12 residues. V lost 6 bases and J lost 8, with 10 bases in between. The CDR3 loop is CASRRGGEKLFF. CDR3 bases: TGTGCCAGCAGGAGAGGGGGAGAAAAACTGTTTTTT. The full variable domain, completed using reference TRBV28 and TRBJ1-4, is DVKVTQSSRYLVKRTGEKVFLECVQDMDHENMFWYRQDPGLGLRLIYFSYDVKMKEKGDIPEGYSVSREKKERFSLILESASTNQTSMYLCASRRGGEKLFFGSGTQLSVL.

This chain links TRBV4-2 with TRBJ2-7, with 8 nucleotides matching TRBD2. J was trimmed by 3 bases and V by 0 bases; bases with no gene match: 7. Germline lookup yields CDR1 LGHNA and CDR2 YNFKEQ. This CDR3 is 16 amino acids long. Here the CDR3 reads CASSQDRGGGGYEQYF. The CDR3 region has the DNA TGTGCCAGCAGCCAAGATCGGGGGGGAGGAGGCTACGAGCAGTACTTC.

The gene calls are TRBV11-2 and TRBJ2-5; a possible D gene is TRBD2 (6 bases). The CDR3 consists of 14 residues. CDR1 and CDR2 from the germline V gene are SGHAT and FQNNGV. V was pared by 1 base and J by 1 base, with 7 bases between. The CDR3 reads CASSLGTTQETQYF. The DNA of the CDR3 is TGTGCCAGCAGCTTAGGGACTACCCAAGAGACCCAGTACTTC. Variable domain in full (rest from reference TRBV11-2 and TRBJ2-5): EAGVAQSPRYKIIEKRQSVAFWCNPISGHATLYWYQQILGQGPKLLIQFQNNGVVDDSQLPKDRFSAERLKGVDSTLKIQPAKLEDSAVYLCASSLGTTQETQYFGPGTRLLVL.

The V gene is TRBV10-2, the J gene TRBJ2-1, with D perhaps matching TRBD1 (6 bases). The CDR3 length is 16 residues. V lost 0 bases and J lost 5, with 14 bases in between. The germline V gene has CDR1 WSHSY and CDR2 SAAADI. The CDR3 is CASSESNEAGDNEQFF. The CDR3 DNA reads as TGCGCCAGCAGTGAGTCGAATGAGGCAGGGGACAATGAGCAGTTCTTC.

In this sample, this clone turned up a few times. The rearrangement links TRBV28 to TRBJ1-6; 9 bases align to TRBD1. Trimming removed 6 bases from V and 7 bases from J; junction bases left unmatched: 10. CDR3 length: 16 residues. Germline-derived CDR1 and CDR2 are MDHEN and SYDVKM. CDR3 in amino acids: CASRMGYRGQNSPLHF. As DNA, the CDR3 is TGTGCCAGCAGGATGGGATACAGGGGGCAAAATTCACCCCTCCACTTT.

The chain is built from TRBV4-1 and TRBJ2-5, with 8 positions matching TRBD1. Germline loops: CDR1 MGHRA, CDR2 YSYEKL. CDR3 length equals 14 residues. With 3 bases clipped from V and 2 bases from J, the junction kept 2 bases outside the gene matches. The CDR3 reads CASSHRQGQETQYF. In DNA form, the CDR3 reads TGCGCCAGCAGCCATCGACAGGGGCAAGAGACCCAGTACTTC.

The chain joins TRBV5-4 to TRBJ1-2; D not certain. The germline V gene encodes CDR1 SGHNT and CDR2 YYREEE (reference sequence). Trimming removed 4 bases at V and 2 bases at J, with 9 bases between. This CDR3 spans 13 amino acids. The chain's CDR3 is CASSQDLNYGYTF. The DNA of the CDR3 is TGTGCCAGCAGCCAGGATCTCAACTATGGCTACACCTTC. Full variable domain (rest looked up from reference TRBV5-4 and TRBJ1-2): ETGVTQSPTHLIKTRGQQVTLRCSSQSGHNTVSWYQQALGQGPQFIFQYYREEENGRGNFPPRFSGLQFPNYSSELNVNALELDDSALYLCASSQDLNYGYTFGSGTRLTVV.

The chain is built from TRBV5-1 and TRBJ1-4; 11 bases align to TRBD1. J lost 1 base, V lost 4 bases, and 12 bases had no gene match. Germline CDR1 reads SGHRS; CDR2 reads YFSETQ. CDR3 length: 19 residues. The CDR3 here is CASSSGAGQGALTNEKLFF. The CDR3 DNA reads as TGCGCCAGCAGCAGCGGGGCCGGACAGGGGGCGTTAACTAATGAAAAACTGTTTTTT.

The chain employs TRBV9 and TRBJ2-2, with 8 bases matching TRBD1. The CDR3 totals 15 residues. Germline CDR1 is SGDLS and CDR2 is YYNGEE. The V segment lost 4 bases and the J segment 1 base; nucleotides outside the gene matches: 3. This CDR3 reads CASSLGQGNTGELFF. CDR3 coding DNA: TGTGCCAGCAGCCTCGGACAGGGGAACACCGGGGAGCTGTTTTTT. The entire variable domain, with the rest obtained from reference TRBV9 and TRBJ2-2, is as follows: DSGVTQTPKHLITATGQRVTLRCSPRSGDLSVYWYQQSLDQGLQFLIQYYNGEERAKGNILERFSAQQFPDLHSELNLSSLELGDSALYFCASSLGQGNTGELFFGEGSRLTVL.

The V gene is TRBV28, the J gene TRBJ1-2, with 10 bases that match TRBD1. CDR1 MDHEN and CDR2 SYDVKM come from the germline V gene. The CDR3 is made up of 15 amino acids. The J segment lost 5 bases and the V segment lost 2 bases, leaving 5 bases of the junction unmatched. CDR3 residues: CASSLPGTGAYGYTF. CDR3 nucleotides: TGTGCCAGCAGTTTACCAGGGACAGGGGCATATGGCTACACCTTC.

The chain recombines TRBV6-5 with TRBJ1-5; no clear D gene. The germline V gene encodes CDR1 MNHEY and CDR2 SVGAGI. This CDR3 is 14 amino acids long. The V end lost 7 bases, the J end lost 4 bases, and 14 bases lay between the germline ends. The CDR3 nucleotides read TGTGCCAGCAAAAGTGGGTTGAGGAATCAGCCCCAGCATTTT. Encoded protein: CASKSGLRNQPQHF.

The chain has TRBV6-5 and TRBJ2-2, with D tentatively TRBD2 (5 bases). Trimming took 8 bases from V and 6 from J, leaving 13 bases between them. The CDR3 is 13 amino acids. Germline V CDR1 and CDR2: MNHEY, SVGAGI. The chain's CDR3 is CASLTRLAGELFF. CDR3 sequence (DNA): TGTGCCAGCCTTACTAGGCTCGCCGGGGAGCTGTTTTTT.

This chain uses TRBV7-2 with TRBJ1-1; no firm D call. Germline values: CDR1 SGHTA, CDR2 FQGNSA. Deletions cut 2 bases from V and 1 base from J, with 8 bases between. The CDR3 has 14 amino acids. Here the CDR3 reads CASSLKQENTEAFF. DNA of the CDR3: TGTGCCAGCAGCTTAAAACAAGAGAACACTGAAGCTTTCTTT.

This clone was seen only a few times. The V and J genes are TRBV6-2 or TRBV6-3 and TRBJ2-5, with 9 bases lining up with TRBD1. Germline V CDR1 and CDR2: MNHEY, SVGEGT. Germline trimming cut 4 bases from V and 14 bases from J; bases unmatched to any gene: 8. The CDR3 sequence is 12 residues long. The CDR3 reads CASSSVRDRAYF. The CDR3 DNA is TGTGCCAGCAGTTCAGTTCGGGACAGGGCTTACTTC.

V is TRBV5-6 and J is TRBJ1-1; TRBD1 might be the D (6 bases). This CDR3 region has 16 residues. Germline V gives CDR1 SGHDT, CDR2 YYEEEE. The V and J ends lost 3 bases and 0 bases respectively, with 15 bases between them. CDR3 loop: CASSYGRGALNTEAFF. CDR3 sequence (DNA): TGTGCCAGCAGCTACGGGCGGGGGGCCCTGAACACTGAAGCTTTCTTT.

The J gene is TRBJ2-7, the V gene TRBV10-3, with D unclear. V gave up 7 bases and J gave up 1 base, with 14 bases separating them. The CDR3 is made up of 14 amino acids. The germline gives CDR1 ENHRY, CDR2 SYGVKD. DNA of the CDR3: TGTGCCATCAACCAACTCCCGTCTTCCTACGAGCAGTACTTC. Translation gives CAINQLPSSYEQYF.